Listed here is a single TCR beta chain. TCRdb keeps only in-frame clones here, not all; method: immunoSEQ multiplex PCR. Here the sample spans fewer than 450,000 clones, roughly 87% being singletons. Between the trimmed V and J ends, which lost 2 bases and 5 bases, there was a span of 12 bases. Germline V gene lookup returns CDR1 SGHAT and CDR2 FQNNGV. The length of the CDR3 is 14 residues. The entry originates in a study of blood T cell repertoires in COVID-19. Overall study context: The cDNA or gDNA used as material had been derived from T cells, B-cell-depleted T cells, or PBMCs.

This chain uses TRBV11-2 with TRBJ2-5, with D perhaps TRBD1 (6 bases). The source material was PBMCs or T cells enriched from blood (not recorded which). The TCR originated in a man aged 18 to 30 who had recovered from COVID-19. The CDR3: CASSLIRGTETQYF. The CDR3 nucleotides are TGTGCCAGCAGCTTAATTAGGGGGACGGAGACCCAGTACTTC.